The clone carrying this TCR beta chain occurred many times. The antigen is not known. Preparing the TCRbeta library involved the use of unique molecular identifiers. TCRdb fed the PCR reads into MiXCR, producing one record per CDR3 protein. The sample lists 700,000 to 950,000 distinct CDR3 sequences, 16% occurring once. V was clipped by 4 bases and J by 3 bases, with 7 bases between them. The CDR3 extends over 13 amino acids. Germline V gene data show CDR1 as SGHAT and CDR2 as FQNNGV. The data derive from a study of T-cell reconstitution after alpha-beta-depleted transplantation in children. Broader study findings: High day-60 TCRbeta diversity in some patients came from surviving recipient T cells and thymic progenitors. It was newly produced T cells that mostly accounted for T-cell counts and diversity one year after transplant. The origin of alpha-beta T cells about two months after transplant was reportedly several hundred expanded graft clones.

The starting material was PBMCs, mostly from graft donor cells, obtained 360 days after TCRalphabeta/CD19-depleted stem cell transplant. The source of this sequence is a male patient between 5 and 17 years old who had a stem cell transplant for acute lymphoblastic leukemia, so the T cells may come from the graft donor. This sequence joins TRBV11-2 and TRBJ2-1; D unclear. The CDR3 nucleotides read TGTGCCAGCAGCTACGGGCACTACAATGAGCAGTTCTTC. Amino acids: CASSYGHYNEQFF.